The 4 T cell receptor beta chains below were found in one sample sequenced in a study of CD8+CD57+ T cells in acquired aplastic anemia. Genomic DNA acted as the template from which TCR beta VDJ combination and CDR3 sequence profiling were carried out. Using its own MiXCR run on the reads, TCRdb lists one record per CDR3 protein. The sample has 150,000 to 200,000 distinct CDR3 sequences, 60% to 70% seen once; the top ten hold about 50%. The specimen sequenced was sorted CD4+, CD8+, or CD8+CD57+ T cells (not recorded which) from PBMCs. Receptor source: a human donor in good health.

Notes on this clonotype: This clone may be a read error of a much larger clone one base away. The chain couples TRBV24-1 to TRBJ1-1; D might be TRBD1 (6 bases). Trimming stripped 6 bases from V and 4 bases from J, with 14 bases between. This CDR3 spans 14 amino acids. The germline gives CDR1 KGHDR, CDR2 SFDVKD. The CDR3 protein is CATSYSLGGTEAFF. DNA for the CDR3: TGTGCCACCAGTTACTCGTTAGGGGGCACTGAAGCTTTCTTT.

The V call is TRBV2, the J call TRBJ1-4, with 7 nucleotides matching TRBD1. The CDR3 runs to 14 residues. Germline V gene lookup returns CDR1 SNHLY and CDR2 FYNNEI. The V segment lost 3 bases and the J segment 5 bases; nucleotides outside the gene matches: 3. For the CDR3, the DNA is TGTGCCAGCAGTGAGGAGACAGGGAATGAAAAACTGTTTTTT. It translates to CASSEETGNEKLFF.

With regard to this clonotype: A read error is likely, as this CDR3 ends without the conserved phenylalanine or tryptophan. The chain has TRBV20-1 and TRBJ2-7; D is possibly TRBD2 (6 bases). CDR3 length: 13 residues. Germline CDR1 and CDR2: DFQATT and SNEGSKA (reference sequence). The V gene lost 0 bases and the J gene lost 3 bases, with 9 bases spanning the gap. The CDR3 bases are TGCAGTGCTAGAGATGGGACTCGCTACGAGCAGTACCTC. Translated: CSARDGTRYEQYL.

At least ten counts were recorded for this clonotype. The V and J genes are TRBV5-6 and TRBJ2-3; maybe TRBD2 (5 bases). The V gene's germline CDR1 is SGHDT and CDR2 YYEEEE. The CDR3 is 16 residues long. V was clipped by 0 bases and J by 1 base, with 12 bases between them. CDR3 sequence (DNA): TGTGCCAGCAGCTTGGCCGCGGGCGCAGGCACAGATACGCAGTATTTT. Its protein product is CASSLAAGAGTDTQYF.